This T cell receptor beta chain was found in a study of T cell clonality in common variable immunodeficiency. From germline, CDR1 is SGHDT and CDR2 YYEEEE. The CDR3 consists of 15 residues. Sequencing input was equivalent genomic DNA from CVID and controls. Sequencing was performed with immunoSEQ multiplex PCR; in TCRdb, only in-frame clones are kept and a portion is missing. The specimen gives some 50,000 clones without singletons; the ten biggest hold about 5.9%. Each donor provided about 5 to 8 ml of heparinized whole blood. This clone has only a few counts. What it binds is unknown. At one boundary the junction diverges from the germline segment, which might be a read error. The DNA ends 3 residues before the CDR3 does, and the rest of the CDR3 is filled in from the germline J gene. Distinct nucleotide sequences in the sample also encode this CDR3. Study-level findings and limits: CVID subjects showed higher TCRbeta clonality than healthy controls. Shared TCRbeta clones were fewer between CVID subjects than controls.

V usage is TRBV5-6 and J usage is TRBJ1-3; 7 positions agree with TRBD1. The receptor's source is a person between 18 and 75 years old in good health. Material: peripheral blood mononuclear cells. CDR3 sequence: CASRKGAVPGNTIYF. The covered CDR3 bases are TGTGCCAGCAGAAAGGGGGCAGTTCCTGGAAACACA.